This TCR beta chain was obtained from a study of T cell responses to AZD1222 COVID-19 vaccine. Here immunoSEQ multiplex PCR was the method, and the copy in TCRdb shows in-frame clones only, minus some. The data contain about 92,000 clones, roughly 93% of them singletons. The germline gives CDR1 KGHDR, CDR2 SFDVKD. The CDR3 spans 14 residues. Trimming took off 8 bases at V and 6 bases at J, with 16 bases between the two ends. The source material was peripheral blood, sampled on day 0 of AZD1222 vaccination. The clonotype originates from an adult in good health. The rearrangement joins TRBV24-1 to TRBJ2-1, with TRBD2 as a possible D gene (5 bases). The CDR3 reads CATTPAGGSNEQFF. The DNA of the CDR3 is TGTGCCACCACCCCTGCGGGCGGATCCAATGAGCAGTTCTTC.